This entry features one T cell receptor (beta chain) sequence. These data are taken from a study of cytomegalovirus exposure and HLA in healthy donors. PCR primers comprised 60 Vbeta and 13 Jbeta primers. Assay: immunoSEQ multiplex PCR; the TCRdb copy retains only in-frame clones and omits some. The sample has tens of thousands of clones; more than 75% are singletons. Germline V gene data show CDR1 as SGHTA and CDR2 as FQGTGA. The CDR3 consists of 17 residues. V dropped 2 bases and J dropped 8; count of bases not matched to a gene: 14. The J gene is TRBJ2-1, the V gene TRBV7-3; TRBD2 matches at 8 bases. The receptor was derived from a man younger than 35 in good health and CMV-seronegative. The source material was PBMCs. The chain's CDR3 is CASSLPGGASGLDEQFF. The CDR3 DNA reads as TGTGCCAGCAGCTTACCGGGAGGGGCTAGCGGTCTAGATGAGCAGTTCTTC.